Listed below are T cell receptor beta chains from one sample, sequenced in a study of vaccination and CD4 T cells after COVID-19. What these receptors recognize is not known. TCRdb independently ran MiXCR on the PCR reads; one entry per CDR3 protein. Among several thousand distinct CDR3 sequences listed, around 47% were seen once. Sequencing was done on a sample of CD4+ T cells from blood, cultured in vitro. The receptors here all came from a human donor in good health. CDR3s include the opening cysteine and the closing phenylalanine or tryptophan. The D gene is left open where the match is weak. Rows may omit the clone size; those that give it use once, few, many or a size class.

CASRRPPGQGDNSPLHF TGTGCCAGCAGACGCCCTCCTGGACAGGGGGACAATTCACCCCTCCACTTT TRBV6-1 TRBD1 17 . TRBJ1-6
CASRTGTRSYGYTF TGTGCCAGCAGAACAGGGACGCGGAGCTATGGCTACACCTTC TRBV6-1 . 14 few TRBJ1-2
CASSTDGTQYF TGTGCCAGCAGCACGGACGGGACCCAGTACTTC TRBV5-4 . 11 . TRBJ2-5
CASSWALGELGTQYF TGTGCCAGCAGCTGGGCACTAGGGGAGTTGGGTACGCAGTATTTT TRBV5-4 . 15 . TRBJ2-3
CSAGQTSNQPQHF TGCAGTGCTGGGCAGACTAGCAATCAGCCCCAGCATTTT TRBV20-1 . 13 . TRBJ1-5
CASSPDSGSGTGELFF TGTGCCAGCAGCCCAGATAGCGGGAGCGGCACCGGGGAGCTGTTTTTT TRBV7-2 TRBD2 16 few TRBJ2-2
CSARGQASEQYF TGCAGTGCTAGGGGACAGGCCTCCGAGCAGTACTTC TRBV20-1 TRBD1 12 . TRBJ2-7
CASRGTGDSNQPQHF TGTGCCAGCAGAGGGACAGGGGATAGCAATCAGCCCCAGCATTTT TRBV2 TRBD1 15 . TRBJ1-5
CASGDRSILGGANVLTF TGTGCCAGCGGGGACAGATCCATTTTGGGGGGGGCCAACGTCCTGACTTTC TRBV6-2/TRBV6-3 TRBD1 17 . TRBJ2-6
CASSLTATQHF TGTGCCAGCAGTTTGACTGCCACCCAGCATTTT TRBV2 . 11 few TRBJ1-5
CASNPGKTQNTEAFF TGTGCCAGCAACCCGGGGAAGACACAGAACACTGAAGCTTTCTTT TRBV6-1 . 15 few TRBJ1-1
CAISETGSTDTQYF TGTGCCATCAGTGAGACAGGAAGCACAGATACGCAGTATTTT TRBV10-3 . 14 . TRBJ2-3
CSAKGEVNYGYTF TGCAGTGCTAAAGGGGAGGTTAACTATGGCTACACCTTC TRBV20-1 . 13 once TRBJ1-2
CATSDTDSRFGSEQFF TGTGCCACCAGTGATACGGACAGCCGCTTTGGATCTGAGCAGTTCTTC TRBV24-1 . 16 large TRBJ2-1
CASSQDRTAEQYF TGTGCCAGCAGCCAGGACAGGACGGCCGAGCAGTACTTC TRBV6-1 TRBD1 13 large TRBJ2-7
CASSKPLAGQETQYF TGTGCCAGCAGCAAGCCACTAGCGGGACAAGAGACCCAGTACTTC TRBV21-1 . 15 few TRBJ2-5
CASTRTGSGANVLTF TGTGCCAGCACTAGAACGGGCTCTGGGGCCAACGTCCTGACTTTC TRBV6-1 . 15 few TRBJ2-6
CASSYDASGRWGDTQYF TGTGCCAGCAGTTACGATGCTAGCGGGAGGTGGGGGGATACGCAGTATTTT TRBV6-5 TRBD2 17 few TRBJ2-3
CASSNTRTGQETQYF TGTGCCAGCAGCAATACCAGGACGGGCCAAGAGACCCAGTACTTC TRBV21-1 . 15 . TRBJ2-5
CASSLEGQTLHQPQHF TGTGCCAGCAGTTTAGAGGGACAGACATTACATCAGCCCCAGCATTTT TRBV28 TRBD1 16 few TRBJ1-5
CASSSGTPGYTF TGTGCCAGCAGCTCAGGGACGCCTGGCTACACCTTC TRBV5-4 . 12 . TRBJ1-2
CASSYPTPAIPNSPLHF TGTGCCAGCAGTTACCCGACCCCGGCAATACCTAATTCACCCCTCCACTTT TRBV6-2/TRBV6-3 . 17 . TRBJ1-6
CASSDRENSPLHF TGTGCCAGCAGCGACAGAGAAAATTCACCCCTCCACTTT TRBV21-1 . 13 . TRBJ1-6
CASTPGHYNSPLHF TGTGCCAGCACCCCGGGACACTATAATTCACCCCTCCACTTT TRBV27 . 14 . TRBJ1-6
CASSLTGGMGSGMNTEAFF TGTGCCAGCAGTTTGACAGGGGGCATGGGCTCGGGCATGAACACTGAAGCTTTCTTT TRBV12-3/TRBV12-4 TRBD1 19 . TRBJ1-1
CASSSALAEYNEQFF TGTGCCAGCAGTTCCGCTCTAGCGGAGTACAATGAGCAGTTCTTC TRBV6-5 TRBD2 15 . TRBJ2-1
CASSPTRNQPQHF TGTGCCAGCAGCCCTACCCGAAATCAGCCCCAGCATTTT TRBV6-1 . 13 few TRBJ1-5
CSASSAISPLHF TGCAGTGCTAGCTCGGCAATATCACCCCTCCACTTT TRBV20-1 . 12 few TRBJ1-6
CASSDLTQGPSTDTQYF TGTGCCTCCAGTGATTTGACTCAGGGGCCTAGCACAGATACGCAGTATTTT TRBV24-1 . 17 . TRBJ2-3
CASSLGGSSSYEQYF TGTGCCAGCAGCTTAGGCGGCTCCAGCTCCTACGAGCAGTACTTC TRBV7-2 . 15 . TRBJ2-7
CASSRRGQTEAFF TGTGCCAGCAGCCGCAGGGGGCAGACTGAAGCTTTCTTT TRBV6-2/TRBV6-3 TRBD1 13 few TRBJ1-1
CASSDRGYGYTF TGTGCCAGCAGTGATCGCGGGTATGGCTACACCTTC TRBV12-3/TRBV12-4 . 12 . TRBJ1-2
CASSIRGGSYTF TGTGCCAGTAGTATCAGGGGCGGGAGCTACACCTTC TRBV19 . 12 . TRBJ1-2
CASSYTTRFNEQFF TGTGCCAGCAGTTACACGACTAGATTCAATGAGCAGTTCTTC TRBV6-5 . 14 . TRBJ2-1
CATSSRDRNSYEQYF TGTGCCACCAGCAGCCGGGACAGAAACTCCTACGAGCAGTACTTC TRBV15 TRBD1 15 . TRBJ2-7
CSARDWMGGIGGYTF TGCAGTGCTAGAGATTGGATGGGGGGCATCGGAGGCTACACCTTC TRBV20-1 . 15 few TRBJ1-2
CASSFRTGDTDTQYF TGTGCCAGCAGCTTTAGGACAGGGGACACAGATACGCAGTATTTT TRBV7-9 TRBD1 15 . TRBJ2-3
CASSGAPGNSPLHF TGTGCCAGCAGTGGTGCCCCAGGGAATTCACCCCTCCACTTT TRBV6-1 . 14 hyperexpanded TRBJ1-6
CASSFDDTRSSREQYF TGTGCCAGCAGCTTCGACGACACTAGATCGTCTCGCGAGCAGTACTTC TRBV7-9 . 16 . TRBJ2-7
CASSQLFLTAASYNEQFF TGTGCCAGCAGTCAACTATTCCTGACAGCGGCCTCCTACAATGAGCAGTTCTTC TRBV6-2/TRBV6-3 . 18 . TRBJ2-1
CASSSRDYPYTGELFF TGTGCCAGCAGCAGCCGGGACTATCCTTACACCGGGGAGCTGTTTTTT TRBV6-1 TRBD2 16 . TRBJ2-2
CASSSWAGAYYEQYF TGTGCCAGCAGTTCCTGGGCAGGGGCGTACTACGAGCAGTACTTC TRBV27 . 15 . TRBJ2-7
CASSSTVTAYEQYF TGTGCCAGCAGTTCGACAGTGACAGCCTACGAGCAGTACTTC TRBV7-9 . 14 few TRBJ2-7
CSASRGASTDTQYF TGCAGTGCTAGTCGGGGGGCGAGCACAGATACGCAGTATTTT TRBV20-1 . 14 . TRBJ2-3
CASSGARIYEQYF TGTGCCAGCAGTGGTGCGCGGATCTACGAGCAGTACTTC TRBV2 . 13 few TRBJ2-7
CASSLPGPHYEQYF TGTGCCAGCAGCTTGCCAGGGCCCCACTACGAGCAGTACTTC TRBV7-2 . 14 . TRBJ2-7
CASSEFLSGVGRQETQYF TGTGCCAGCAGTGAATTTCTTAGCGGGGTCGGGCGCCAAGAGACCCAGTACTTC TRBV6-1 TRBD2 18 . TRBJ2-5
CASSSFVDGQNSPLHF TGTGCCAGCAGTAGTTTCGTGGACGGCCAAAATTCACCCCTCCACTTT TRBV6-1 . 16 few TRBJ1-6
CASSLLAGIPLGTDTQYF TGTGCCAGCAGTTTACTAGCGGGAATCCCCTTAGGAACAGATACGCAGTATTTT TRBV6-5 TRBD2 18 . TRBJ2-3
CASSIGGQPNTEAFF TGTGCCAGTAGTATCGGCGGACAGCCGAACACTGAAGCTTTCTTT TRBV19 . 15 few TRBJ1-1
CASSLRGGLDTQYF TGTGCCAGCAGCTTGCGGGGGGGGCTGGATACGCAGTATTTT TRBV5-4 TRBD2 14 few TRBJ2-3
CASKNRAGLTDTQYF TGTGCCAGCAAAAATAGAGCGGGGCTCACAGATACGCAGTATTTT TRBV6-1 TRBD2 15 few TRBJ2-3
CASNRVYWGTEAFF TGTGCCAGCAACAGGGTATACTGGGGCACTGAAGCTTTCTTT TRBV27 . 14 . TRBJ1-1
CASSPTGSSTEAFF TGTGCCAGCAGCCCTACAGGGAGCTCGACTGAAGCTTTCTTT TRBV7-9 . 14 . TRBJ1-1
CASSTHPGGETQYF TGTGCCAGTAGTACCCATCCGGGCGGGGAGACCCAGTACTTC TRBV19 . 14 few TRBJ2-5
CSARVPGTGIDTQYF TGCAGTGCTAGAGTTCCCGGGACAGGGATAGATACGCAGTATTTT TRBV20-1 TRBD1 15 few TRBJ2-3
CSAFRGSVYGTEAFF TGCAGTGCTTTTCGGGGGTCGGTGTATGGCACTGAAGCTTTCTTT TRBV20-1 . 15 few TRBJ1-1
CASTKTGGTEAFF TGTGCCAGCACTAAAACAGGGGGCACTGAAGCTTTCTTT TRBV27 TRBD1 13 . TRBJ1-1
CASILSGRRGGELFF TGTGCCAGCATCCTTAGCGGGAGGCGGGGCGGGGAGCTGTTTTTT TRBV11-2 TRBD2 15 . TRBJ2-2
CASRPRITGEQFF TGTGCCAGCAGACCTCGAATTACAGGGGAGCAGTTCTTC TRBV7-8 . 13 . TRBJ2-1